These 22 T cell receptor beta chains came from one sample sequenced in a study of blood T cell repertoires in COVID-19 (dated by TCRdb to the early 2020s). The library was built by means of the immunoSEQ multiplex PCR assay. The table was pulled from immuneACCESS by TCRdb, which kept in-frame rearrangements only. Such tables lose some clones; where checked, under half of the loss comes from unresolved V genes, and the rest has no known cause. This sample comprises tens of thousands of clones, roughly 88% of them detected only once. Of the sample, around 5% is held by the ten largest clones. Sequencing used peripheral blood. The receptor source for this set is a human donor in a cohort sampled during active COVID-19.

This clone came up once. The V call is TRBV11-1, the J call TRBJ2-3; 9 nucleotides align to TRBD2. V trimming: 5 bases; J trimming: 4 bases; junction bases outside the gene matches: 7. Per germline, CDR1 SGHAT and CDR2 FQDESV (reference sequence). The CDR3 sequence is 15 residues long. The CDR3, as DNA: TGTGCCAGCAGCCCTAGCGGGGTTGTAGCAGATACGCAGTATTTT. This translates into CASSPSGVVADTQYF.

This chain joins TRBV5-4 and TRBJ2-3, with D possibly TRBD1 on 5 matching bases. CDR3 length equals 14 residues. Between the trimmed V and J ends, which lost 0 bases and 4 bases, there was a span of 9 bases. Germline lookup yields CDR1 SGHNT and CDR2 YYREEE (reference sequence). CDR3 protein: CASSLERGPDTQYF. The CDR3 DNA reads TGTGCCAGCAGCTTGGAAAGGGGTCCAGATACGCAGTATTTT.

The V gene is TRBV15, the J gene TRBJ1-6; no reliable D call. Germline V gene sequence: CDR1 LNHNV, CDR2 YYDKDF (reference sequence). The CDR3 has 14 residues. The V end lost 3 bases, the J end lost 10 bases, and 13 bases lay between the germline ends. The CDR3 protein is CATSSVRETSPLHF. The CDR3, as DNA: TGTGCCACCAGCAGTGTCCGGGAGACCTCACCCCTCCACTTT.

The V gene is TRBV29-1, the J gene TRBJ2-7; TRBD1 matches 7 bases. Germline V lookup: CDR1 SQVTM, CDR2 ANQGSEA. V trimming: 6 bases; J trimming: 0 bases; junction bases outside the gene matches: 8. The CDR3 has 14 residues. The CDR3 DNA reads TGCAGCGTGATCAAACAGGGGAGCTCCTACGAGCAGTACTTC. This sequence encodes CSVIKQGSSYEQYF.

The chain is built from TRBV9 and TRBJ1-2; D remains ambiguous. The V end lost 4 bases, the J end lost 4 bases, and 17 bases lay between the germline ends. Germline V gene lookup returns CDR1 SGDLS and CDR2 YYNGEE. This CDR3 is built from 15 residues. CDR3 nucleotide sequence: TGTGCCAGCAGCCCCGGTGGAGGGTACAGCTATGGCTACACCTTC. Translating it yields CASSPGGGYSYGYTF.

The chain couples TRBV19 to TRBJ2-5, with TRBD1 matching 7 bases. Trimming at V came to 3 bases and at J to 3 bases, leaving 4 bases not matched to a gene. This CDR3 has 14 residues. Germline CDR1 reads LNHDA; CDR2 reads SQIVND (reference sequence). CDR3 loop: CASSIGTAKETQYF. CDR3 nucleotides: TGTGCCAGTAGTATTGGGACAGCCAAAGAGACCCAGTACTTC.

The chain employs TRBV10-1 and TRBJ2-3; 7 nucleotides agree with TRBD2. The CDR3 sequence is 14 residues long. Germline assignment: CDR1 WNHNN and CDR2 SYGVQD (reference sequence). The V gene end was trimmed by 5 bases and the J gene end by 4 bases; junction bases not matched to a gene: 6. CDR3 DNA: TGCGCCAGCAGTCCAAGCGGGGACGCAGATACGCAGTATTTT. It codes for CASSPSGDADTQYF.

The chain is built from TRBV6-4 and TRBJ2-1, with 8 bases that match TRBD1. The CDR3 consists of 16 residues. CDR1 is MRHNA and CDR2 is SNTAGT in the germline V gene. J was trimmed by 6 bases and V by 0 bases; bases with no gene match: 7. The CDR3 DNA follows: TGTGCCAGCAGTGACTCTACGGACAGGGTTGGCAATGAGCAGTTCTTC. This encodes CASSDSTDRVGNEQFF.

J is TRBJ2-3 and V is TRBV11-2, with D perhaps matching TRBD2 (5 bases). This CDR3 region has 14 residues. Germline V gene data show CDR1 as SGHAT and CDR2 as FQNNGV. The V and J ends lost 2 bases and 4 bases respectively, with 10 bases between them. This CDR3 is CASSLLLRADTQYF. The CDR3 nucleotides read TGTGCCAGCAGCTTATTGTTGAGGGCAGATACGCAGTATTTT.

CDR3 bases: TGTGCCAGCACCCGCGGACAGTTGGGCACTGAAGCTTTCTTT. Translation gives CASTRGQLGTEAFF. The rearrangement links TRBV28 to TRBJ1-1, with D possibly matching TRBD1 (6 bases). The CDR3 has 14 amino acids. Germline CDR1 reads MDHEN; CDR2 reads SYDVKM. Trimming shortened V by 7 bases and J by 4 bases, and 16 bases separated the two germline ends. Drawing the rest from reference TRBV28 and TRBJ1-1, the complete variable domain is DVKVTQSSRYLVKRTGEKVFLECVQDMDHENMFWYRQDPGLGLRLIYFSYDVKMKEKGDIPEGYSVSREKKERFSLILESASTNQTSMYLCASTRGQLGTEAFFGQGTRLTVV.

DNA of the CDR3: TGTGCCAGCAGAGAGCGGGGGGACTATAAGCAGTTCTTC. Protein sequence: CASRERGDYKQFF. The J gene is TRBJ2-1, the V gene TRBV2; TRBD2 matches 9 bases. The CDR3 is 13 amino acids. Germline V gene sequence: CDR1 SNHLY, CDR2 FYNNEI. V shed 6 bases, J shed 11 bases, and the junction held 8 bases outside the gene matches.

This clone was found once. This chain joins TRBV19 and TRBJ2-5; D is unresolved. This CDR3 is built from 14 residues. V was shortened by 3 bases and J by 2 bases, with 10 bases between the two germline ends. Per the germline V gene, CDR1 is LNHDA and CDR2 is SQIVND (reference sequence). The CDR3 region has the DNA TGTGCCAGTAGTATCTTTCTAGATCAAGAGACCCAGTACTTC. This gives the protein CASSIFLDQETQYF.

The genes are TRBV5-4 and TRBJ2-5, with a weak D call TRBD2 (6 bases). This CDR3 has 15 amino acids. Germline V gene sequence: CDR1 SGHNT, CDR2 YYREEE (reference sequence). Deletions cut 0 bases from V and 2 bases from J, with 11 bases between. CDR3 sequence: CASSLVQAGQETQYF. CDR3 nucleotides: TGTGCCAGCAGCTTGGTTCAGGCGGGACAAGAGACCCAGTACTTC.

The genes are TRBV15 and TRBJ2-3, with TRBD1 matching over 12 bases. Germline V CDR1 and CDR2: LNHNV, YYDKDF (reference sequence). The CDR3 is made up of 19 amino acids. With 3 bases clipped from V and 7 bases from J, the junction kept 17 bases outside the gene matches. The CDR3 spells CATSRTSPGQGAGRHTQYF. The CDR3 DNA is TGTGCCACCAGCAGGACATCTCCGGGACAGGGGGCGGGAAGGCATACGCAGTATTTT.

The chain has TRBV6-5 and TRBJ2-2, with D maybe TRBD2 (6 bases). V lost 2 bases and J lost 6, with 7 bases in between. Germline V gene data show CDR1 as MNHEY and CDR2 as SVGAGI. This CDR3 contains 13 residues. The CDR3 is CASSYRGAGELFF. CDR3 DNA sequence: TGTGCCAGCAGTTACCGCGGGGCCGGGGAGCTGTTTTTT.

The chain has TRBV9 and TRBJ2-2, with 7 bases matching TRBD1. The CDR3 is made up of 15 amino acids. The V gene's germline CDR1 is SGDLS and CDR2 YYNGEE. The ends lost 3 bases at V and 6 bases at J; junction bases unmatched: 8. The CDR3 here is CASSDRITGAGELFF. The DNA of the CDR3 is TGTGCCAGCAGCGACCGAATAACAGGGGCCGGGGAGCTGTTTTTT.

V is TRBV7-2 and J is TRBJ2-1, with 9 bases lining up with TRBD2. The CDR3 consists of 16 residues. Trimming cost V 5 bases and J 3 bases; bases outside gene matches: 8. The germline CDR1 and CDR2 sequences are SGHTA and FQGNSA. In DNA form, the CDR3 reads TGTGCCAGCAGCACACCGCGGGGGGGAGTCTACAATGAGCAGTTCTTC. As protein: CASSTPRGGVYNEQFF. The complete variable domain, with remaining parts taken from reference TRBV7-2 and TRBJ2-1, reads GAGVSQSPSNKVTEKGKDVELRCDPISGHTALYWYRQSLGQGLEFLIYFQGNSAPDKSGLPSDRFSAERTGGSVSTLTIQRTQQEDSAVYLCASSTPRGGVYNEQFFGPGTRLTVL.

The V and J genes are TRBV4-1 and TRBJ2-3; 13 bases agree with TRBD2. The V gene's germline CDR1 is MGHRA and CDR2 YSYEKL. V was clipped by 0 bases and J by 2 bases; unmatched bases: 2. This CDR3 has 17 residues. CDR3 protein: CASSQDGTSGVTDTQYF. The CDR3 bases are TGCGCCAGCAGCCAAGATGGGACTAGCGGGGTCACAGATACGCAGTATTTT.

This rearrangement joins TRBV4-1 to TRBJ2-5; TRBD1 aligns across 11 bases. The V and J ends lost 6 bases and 4 bases, in that order; junction bases with no gene match: 4. The germline V gene encodes CDR1 MGHRA and CDR2 YSYEKL. The CDR3 runs 14 residues. The CDR3 spells CASRDGQGAETQYF. The CDR3 DNA reads as TGCGCCAGCAGGGATGGACAGGGGGCAGAGACCCAGTACTTC.

This clone was picked up a small number of times. The chain recombines TRBV5-1 with TRBJ1-2, with 12 bases fitting TRBD1. The CDR3 is 17 amino acids. The germline gives CDR1 SGHRS, CDR2 YFSETQ. V lost 4 bases, J lost 3 bases, and 10 bases stayed unmatched. Here the CDR3 DNA reads TGCGCCAGCAGCCCGTCGGGAGGGACAGGGGGCTACTATGGCTACACCTTC. Translation: CASSPSGGTGGYYGYTF.

The rearrangement links TRBV5-1 to TRBJ2-7; no definite D call. CDR1 is SGHRS and CDR2 is YFSETQ in the germline V gene. The V end was cut by 4 bases, the J end by 6 bases, with 20 bases between. CDR3 length equals 15 residues. CDR3 amino acids: CASSPTPQISGEQYF. CDR3 sequence (DNA): TGCGCCAGCAGCCCGACGCCCCAAATCTCGGGCGAGCAGTACTTC.

A note on this clone: A junction end diverges from the germline sequence, so it may reflect a read error. The chain couples TRBV12-3 or TRBV12-4 to TRBJ2-7; no clear D gene. The CDR3 totals 12 residues. CDR3 sequence (DNA): TGTGCCAGCAGTTTAACATCCTCCGAGCAGTACTTC. Encoded protein: CASSLTSSEQYF.